The text below deals with one T cell receptor (beta chain). This clone came up a few times. It has no known antigen specificity. No base quality values were provided; no much bigger clone lies one nucleotide off. TCRbeta CDR3 regions were amplified from genomic DNA by means of the immunoSEQ Assay, a bias-controlled multiplex PCR. The paper's processing steps were these. The number of nucleated cells in each sample was estimated from the amplification of reference gene primers within the assay. Sequence reads were collapsed and filtered to measure the absolute abundance of every unique TCRbeta CDR3 rearrangement. Productive Simpson clonality was computed per sample as the square root of Simpson's diversity index over productive rearrangements. TCRdb took this table from immuneACCESS and kept in-frame rearrangements with V and J called. Such tables lack part of the clones; where checked against another copy, unresolved V genes explain under half of the gap, and the rest is unexplained. V and J calls and clone size come straight from that table; D and trimming were deduced from the DNA. In all, the sample holds 200,000 to 300,000 clones, and about nine tenths of those were seen once. The ten most abundant clones make up approximately 2.4% of the sample.

Participants in the prospective study were enrolled through a virtual design, were aged roughly 18 to 95 years, and lived in some 24 United States geographic areas. To assign participants to cohorts, the prospective study relied on clinical history that participants themselves reported in a screening survey and a study questionnaire. ImmuneRACE Cohort 3 recovered participants were defined by two consecutive negative NP/OP PCR tests, healthcare professional clearance, or symptom resolution. Each participant in the prospective study had whole blood, serum and a nasopharyngeal or oropharyngeal swab collected by mobile phlebotomists. Over a roughly 2-month period, participants in the prospective study had the option of providing additional blood draws and questionnaires. Before DNA extraction, blood samples from the prospective study were shipped at room temperature or frozen. Including the terminal cysteine and phenylalanine, the CDR3 comprises 15 residues. Solely the CDR3 DNA is kept, with 45 bases framed from the first base. V has 6 bases trimmed and J has 8 bases trimmed; junction bases matching no gene number 14. CDR1 and CDR2, looked up from the germline V gene, are MGHDK and SYGVNS.

The data are from a study of blood T cell repertoires in COVID-19 (dated by TCRdb to the early 2020s). With respect to the entire study: The collaborator samples originated in the United States, Italy and Spain and spanned the acute and convalescent phases of COVID-19. HLA class I and class II types, where available, came from metadata supplied by the sample provider rather than from assay-based typing. Deeply sampled blood TCRbeta repertoires from subjects exposed to, actively infected with, or recovered from COVID-19 were included in the dataset. The sample metadata nearly always contained a de-identified subject ID, COVID-19 status, age in years and sex. Samples came from the ongoing ImmuneRACE study (first 160 participants) plus 1,254 subjects from 6 global collaborators. The repertoires were released in a freely available public database intended as a resource for research on the immune response to SARS-CoV-2. The prospective study material was composed of cDNA or gDNA derived from T cells, B-cell-depleted T cells, or PBMCs. What the study reported, not specific to this receptor: Clinical and demographic metadata were provided uncurated, with the amount varying by source and participant.

The clonotype originates from a young woman who had recovered from COVID-19. The chain couples TRBV25-1 to TRBJ1-1, with 8 junctional bases fitting TRBD1. The sequenced sample was PBMCs or T cells enriched from blood (not recorded which). The CDR3 in this case is CASSNPDRGVWEAFF. The DNA sequence is as follows: TGTGCCAGCAGCAACCCAGACAGGGGAGTGTGGGAAGCTTTCTTT.